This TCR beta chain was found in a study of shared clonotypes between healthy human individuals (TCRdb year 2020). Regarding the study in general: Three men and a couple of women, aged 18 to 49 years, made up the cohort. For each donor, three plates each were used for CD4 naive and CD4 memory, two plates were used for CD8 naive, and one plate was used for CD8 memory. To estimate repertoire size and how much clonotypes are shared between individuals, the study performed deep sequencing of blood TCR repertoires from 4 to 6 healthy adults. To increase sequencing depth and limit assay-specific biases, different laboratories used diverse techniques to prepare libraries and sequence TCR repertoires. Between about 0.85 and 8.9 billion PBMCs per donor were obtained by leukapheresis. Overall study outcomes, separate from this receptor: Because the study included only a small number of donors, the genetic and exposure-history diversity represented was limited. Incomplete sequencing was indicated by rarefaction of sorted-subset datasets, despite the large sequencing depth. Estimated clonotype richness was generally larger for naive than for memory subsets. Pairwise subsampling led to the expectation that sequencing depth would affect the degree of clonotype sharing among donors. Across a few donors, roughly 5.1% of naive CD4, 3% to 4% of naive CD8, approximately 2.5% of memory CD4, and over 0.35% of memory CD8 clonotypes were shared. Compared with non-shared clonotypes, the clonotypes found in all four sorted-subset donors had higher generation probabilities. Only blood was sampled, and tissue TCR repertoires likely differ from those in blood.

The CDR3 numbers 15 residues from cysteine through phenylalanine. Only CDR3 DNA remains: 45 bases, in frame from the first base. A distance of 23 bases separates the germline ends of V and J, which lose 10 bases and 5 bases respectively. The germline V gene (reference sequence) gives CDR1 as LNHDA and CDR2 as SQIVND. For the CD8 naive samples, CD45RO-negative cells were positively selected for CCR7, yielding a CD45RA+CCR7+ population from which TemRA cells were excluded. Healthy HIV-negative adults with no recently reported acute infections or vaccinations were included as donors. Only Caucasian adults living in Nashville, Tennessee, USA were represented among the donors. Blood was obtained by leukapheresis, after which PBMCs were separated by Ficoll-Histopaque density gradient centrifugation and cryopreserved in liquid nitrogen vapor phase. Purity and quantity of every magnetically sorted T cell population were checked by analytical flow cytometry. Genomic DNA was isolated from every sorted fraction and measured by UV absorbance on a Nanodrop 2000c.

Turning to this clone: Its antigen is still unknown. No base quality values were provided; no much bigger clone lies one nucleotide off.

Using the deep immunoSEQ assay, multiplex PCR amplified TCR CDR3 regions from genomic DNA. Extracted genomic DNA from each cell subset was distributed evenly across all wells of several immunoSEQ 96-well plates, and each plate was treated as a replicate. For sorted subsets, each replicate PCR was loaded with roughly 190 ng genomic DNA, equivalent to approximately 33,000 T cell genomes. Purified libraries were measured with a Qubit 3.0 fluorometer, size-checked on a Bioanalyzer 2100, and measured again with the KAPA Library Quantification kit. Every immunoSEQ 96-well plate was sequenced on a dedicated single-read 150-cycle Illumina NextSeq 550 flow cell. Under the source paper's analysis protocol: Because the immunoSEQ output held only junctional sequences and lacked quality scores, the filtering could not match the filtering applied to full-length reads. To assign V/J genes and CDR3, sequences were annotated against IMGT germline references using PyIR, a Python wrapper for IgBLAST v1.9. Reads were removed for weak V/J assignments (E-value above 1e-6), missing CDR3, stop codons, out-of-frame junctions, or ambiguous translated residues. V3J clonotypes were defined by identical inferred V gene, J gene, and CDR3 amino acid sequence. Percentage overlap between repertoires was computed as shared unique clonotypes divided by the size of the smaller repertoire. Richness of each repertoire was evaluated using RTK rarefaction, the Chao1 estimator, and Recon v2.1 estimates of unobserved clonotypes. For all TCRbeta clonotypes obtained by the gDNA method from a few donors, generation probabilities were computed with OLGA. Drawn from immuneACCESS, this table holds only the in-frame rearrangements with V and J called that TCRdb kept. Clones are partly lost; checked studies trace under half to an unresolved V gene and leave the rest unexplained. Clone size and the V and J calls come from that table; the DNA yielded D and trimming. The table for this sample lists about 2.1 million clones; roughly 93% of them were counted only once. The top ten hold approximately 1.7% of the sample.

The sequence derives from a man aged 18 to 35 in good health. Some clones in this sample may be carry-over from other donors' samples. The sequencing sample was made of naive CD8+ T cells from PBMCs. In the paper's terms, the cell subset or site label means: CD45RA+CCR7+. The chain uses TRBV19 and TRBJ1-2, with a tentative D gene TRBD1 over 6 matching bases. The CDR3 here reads CATEPLMGARYGYTF. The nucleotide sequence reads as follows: TGTGCCACCGAACCGCTGATGGGGGCCCGGTATGGCTACACCTTC.